Shown below are 11 T cell receptor beta chains from a single sample sequenced in a study of blood T cells in healthy people across ages. Primers used in a second PCR of about 6 to 11 cycles were a sample-barcoded 5' primer and a J-beta primer mix. TCRdb re-derived calls from the 5' RACE reads in MiXCR, one entry per CDR3 protein. The data contain over a million distinct CDR3 sequences, 35% to 50% of them singletons. Specimen: blood. Every receptor here comes from a woman aged 60-75 years in good health.

The V gene is TRBV2, the J gene TRBJ2-4; D possibly uses TRBD1 or TRBD2 (5 bases each). The CDR3 extends over 15 amino acids. Germline CDR1 is SNHLY and CDR2 is FYNNEI. With 4 bases removed from V and 4 bases from J, the gap between germline ends came to 14 bases. CDR3: CASSAPGTVKNIQYF. CDR3 nucleotides: TGTGCCAGCAGTGCTCCCGGGACGGTAAAAAACATTCAGTACTTC.

The chain uses TRBV28 and TRBJ2-2; 14 bases agree with TRBD2. V gave up 3 bases and J gave up 4 bases; unmatched junction bases: 7. Germline-derived CDR1 and CDR2 are MDHEN and SYDVKM. The CDR3 runs 18 residues. The CDR3 DNA reads TGTGCCAGCAGTTTCCCCGGGACTAGCGGGAGAATCACCGGGGAGCTGTTTTTT. This gives the protein CASSFPGTSGRITGELFF.

The chain has TRBV29-1 and TRBJ2-4; D remains unclear. The CDR3 runs to 14 residues. Trimming took 3 bases from V and 8 from J, leaving 17 bases between them. Germline loops: CDR1 SQVTM, CDR2 ANQGSEA. The CDR3 DNA reads TGCAGCGTTGAGGAGACGGAGACCCCCGACATTCAGTACTTC. This encodes CSVEETETPDIQYF.

This clonotype was counted at least ten times. The chain has TRBV28 and TRBJ1-2, with a weak D call TRBD1 (5 bases). Germline V gene lookup returns CDR1 MDHEN and CDR2 SYDVKM. The CDR3 loop spans 18 amino acids. V lost 0 bases, J lost 3 bases, and 20 bases lay in between. The CDR3 sequence is CASSLWGGGGGGYYGYTF. The CDR3 region has the DNA TGTGCCAGCAGTTTATGGGGTGGTGGTGGCGGGGGATACTATGGCTACACCTTC.

This clonotype came up many times. This chain uses TRBV6-1 with TRBJ2-7; D might be TRBD2 (6 bases). From germline, CDR1 is MNHNS and CDR2 SASEGT. Trimming pared 3 bases from V and 0 bases from J, leaving 6 bases between. This CDR3 region has 13 residues. In DNA, the CDR3 is TGTGCCAGCAGTGAGGGGGGCTCCTACGAGCAGTACTTC. As protein: CASSEGGSYEQYF.

V gene TRBV20-1 combines with J gene TRBJ2-1, with D maybe TRBD1 (6 bases). CDR1 and CDR2 (germline): DFQATT, SNEGSKA (reference sequence). The CDR3 sequence is 15 residues long. V lost 1 base to trimming and J lost 0 bases, with 10 bases between them. The CDR3 coding sequence is TGCAGTGCTAGAGTGGGGGCAGCCTCCTACAATGAGCAGTTCTTC. This codes for CSARVGAASYNEQFF.

The chain has TRBV12-3 or TRBV12-4 and TRBJ2-1, with TRBD2 as a possible D gene (5 bases). Deletions cut 5 bases from V and 6 bases from J, with 14 bases between. This CDR3 region has 14 residues. The CDR3 protein is CASSHPQTSNEQFF. As DNA, the CDR3 is TGTGCCAGCAGTCACCCGCAAACTAGCAATGAGCAGTTCTTC.

V usage is TRBV27 and J usage is TRBJ2-7, with 12 bases aligning to TRBD1. The CDR3 covers 14 residues. The V segment lost 8 bases and the J segment 2 bases; nucleotides outside the gene matches: 4. CDR1 is MNHEY and CDR2 is SMNVEV in the germline V gene (reference sequence). CDR3 DNA: TGTGCCAGCGGGACAGGGGGCGACCCCTACGAGCAGTACTTC. It is translated as CASGTGGDPYEQYF.

There are a few counts of this clonotype. The chain combines TRBV7-8 with TRBJ2-1; D not resolved. V was cut by 8 bases and J by 1 base, with 9 bases left in between. The CDR3 totals 13 residues. CDR1 is SGHVS and CDR2 is FQNEAQ in the germline V gene. CDR3 DNA sequence: TGTGCCAGCGTCCTGGCATCCTACAATGAGCAGTTCTTC. Protein product: CASVLASYNEQFF.

This chain joins TRBV5-1 and TRBJ2-7; 11 bases are a match to TRBD2. Germline CDR1 is SGHRS and CDR2 is YFSETQ. The trim removed 4 bases at V and 4 bases at J, leaving 7 bases unmatched. This CDR3 is built from 15 residues. The CDR3 spells CASSVTSGRKYEQYF. The CDR3 bases are TGCGCCAGCAGCGTTACTAGCGGGAGAAAATACGAGCAGTACTTC. Full variable domain (rest looked up from reference TRBV5-1 and TRBJ2-7): KAGVTQTPRYLIKTRGQQVTLSCSPISGHRSVSWYQQTPGQGLQFLFEYFSETQRNKGNFPGRFSGRQFSNSRSEMNVSTLELGDSALYLCASSVTSGRKYEQYFGPGTRLTVT.

This chain links TRBV2 with TRBJ2-4; no reliable D call. Germline V gives CDR1 SNHLY, CDR2 FYNNEI. V was clipped by 5 bases and J by 7 bases, with 12 bases between them. The CDR3 consists of 13 residues. The CDR3 DNA sequence: TGTGCCAGCAGTTCCAACGCACAGAACATTCAGTACTTC. Translation: CASSSNAQNIQYF.